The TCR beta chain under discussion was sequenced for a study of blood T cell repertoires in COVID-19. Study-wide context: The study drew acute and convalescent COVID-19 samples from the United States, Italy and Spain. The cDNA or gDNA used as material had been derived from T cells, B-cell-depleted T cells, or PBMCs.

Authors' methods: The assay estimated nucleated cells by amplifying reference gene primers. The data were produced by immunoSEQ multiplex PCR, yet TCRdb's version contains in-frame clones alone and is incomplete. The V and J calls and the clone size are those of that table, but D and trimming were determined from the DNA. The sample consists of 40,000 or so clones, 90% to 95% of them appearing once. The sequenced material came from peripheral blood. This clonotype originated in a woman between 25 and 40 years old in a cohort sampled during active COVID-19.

The CDR3 DNA reads as TGTGCCAGTAGTATCCTGCAGGGGGATGGTGGAAACACCATATATTTT. Protein: CASSILQGDGGNTIYF. The chain joins TRBV19 to TRBJ1-3, with TRBD1 matching over 7 bases. The V segment lost 3 bases and the J segment 3 bases; nucleotides outside the gene matches: 8. Germline values: CDR1 LNHDA, CDR2 SQIVND (reference sequence). This CDR3 has 16 amino acids.